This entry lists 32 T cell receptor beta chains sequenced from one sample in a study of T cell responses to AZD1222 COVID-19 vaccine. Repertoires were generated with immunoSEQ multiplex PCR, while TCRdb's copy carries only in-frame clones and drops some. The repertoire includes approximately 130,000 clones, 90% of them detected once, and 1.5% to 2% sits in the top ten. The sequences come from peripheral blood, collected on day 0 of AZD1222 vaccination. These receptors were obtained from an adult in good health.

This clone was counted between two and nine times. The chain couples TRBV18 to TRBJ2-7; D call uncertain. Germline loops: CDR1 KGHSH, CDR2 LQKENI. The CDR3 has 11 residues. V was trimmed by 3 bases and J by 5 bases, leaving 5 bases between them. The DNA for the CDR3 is TGTGCCAGCTCACCGTTGGACGAGCAGTACTTC. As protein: CASSPLDEQYF.

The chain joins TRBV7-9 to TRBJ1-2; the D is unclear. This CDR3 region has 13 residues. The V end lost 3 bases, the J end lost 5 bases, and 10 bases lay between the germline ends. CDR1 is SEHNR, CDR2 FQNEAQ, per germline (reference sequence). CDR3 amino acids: CASSFGTIYGYTF. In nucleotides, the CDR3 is TGTGCCAGCAGCTTTGGAACGATATATGGCTACACCTTC.

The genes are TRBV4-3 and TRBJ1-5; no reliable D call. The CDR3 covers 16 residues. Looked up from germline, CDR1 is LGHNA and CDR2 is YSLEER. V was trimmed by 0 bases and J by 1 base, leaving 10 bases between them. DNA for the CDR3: TGCGCCAGCAGCCAAGAGGGCTCAGGCAGCAATCAGCCCCAGCATTTT. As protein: CASSQEGSGSNQPQHF.

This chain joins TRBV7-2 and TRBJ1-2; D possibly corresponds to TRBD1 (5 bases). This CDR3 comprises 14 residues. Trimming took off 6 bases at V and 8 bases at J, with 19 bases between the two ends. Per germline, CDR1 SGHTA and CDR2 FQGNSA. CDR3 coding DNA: TGTGCCAGCAGTCAACAGTCGGGGCAGACAGGCTACACCTTC. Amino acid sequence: CASSQQSGQTGYTF.

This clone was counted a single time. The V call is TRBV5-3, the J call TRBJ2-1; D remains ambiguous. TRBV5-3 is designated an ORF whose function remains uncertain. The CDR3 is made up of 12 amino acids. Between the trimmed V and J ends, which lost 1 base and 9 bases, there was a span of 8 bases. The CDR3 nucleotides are TGTGCCAGAAGCTTGAGGTCAGGTGAGCAGTTCTTC. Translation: CARSLRSGEQFF.

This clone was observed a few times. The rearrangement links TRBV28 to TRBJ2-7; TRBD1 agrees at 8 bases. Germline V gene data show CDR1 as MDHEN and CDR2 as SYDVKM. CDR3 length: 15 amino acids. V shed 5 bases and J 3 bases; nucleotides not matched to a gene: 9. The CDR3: CASSPGWTGNYEQYF. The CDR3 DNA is TGTGCCAGCAGTCCGGGATGGACAGGGAACTACGAGCAGTACTTC.

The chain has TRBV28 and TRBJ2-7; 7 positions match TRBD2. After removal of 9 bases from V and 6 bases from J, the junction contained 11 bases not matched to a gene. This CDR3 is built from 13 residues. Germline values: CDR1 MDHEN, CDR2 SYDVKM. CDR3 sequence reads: CASVAGVKREQYF. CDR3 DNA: TGTGCCAGTGTAGCGGGCGTTAAACGCGAGCAGTACTTC.

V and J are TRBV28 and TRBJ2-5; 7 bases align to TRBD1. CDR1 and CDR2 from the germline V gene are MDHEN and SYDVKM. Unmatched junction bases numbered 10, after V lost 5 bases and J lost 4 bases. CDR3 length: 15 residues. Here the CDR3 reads CASSLPGQTGETQYF. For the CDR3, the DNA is TGTGCCAGCAGTCTCCCGGGACAGACAGGAGAGACCCAGTACTTC.

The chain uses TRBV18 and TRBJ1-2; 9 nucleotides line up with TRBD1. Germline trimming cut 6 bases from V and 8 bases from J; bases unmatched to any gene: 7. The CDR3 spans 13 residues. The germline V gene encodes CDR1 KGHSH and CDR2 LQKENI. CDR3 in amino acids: CASSPTGGGGYTF. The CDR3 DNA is TGTGCCAGCTCGCCGACAGGGGGAGGAGGCTACACCTTC.

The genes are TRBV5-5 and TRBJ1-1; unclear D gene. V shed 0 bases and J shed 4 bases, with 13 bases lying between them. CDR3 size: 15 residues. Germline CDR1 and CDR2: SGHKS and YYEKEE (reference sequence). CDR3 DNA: TGTGCCAGCAGCTTGGTGATATCGGGGATCACTGAAGCTTTCTTT. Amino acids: CASSLVISGITEAFF.

CDR3 DNA sequence: TGTGCCAGCAGCTTACGACAGGGGGCAGGGCAGCCCCAGCATTTT. Translating it yields CASSLRQGAGQPQHF. The chain carries TRBV7-2 and TRBJ1-5; 10 bases match TRBD1. The J segment lost 7 bases and the V segment lost 2 bases, leaving 5 bases of the junction unmatched. The CDR3 length is 15 residues. Germline CDR1 is SGHTA and CDR2 is FQGNSA.

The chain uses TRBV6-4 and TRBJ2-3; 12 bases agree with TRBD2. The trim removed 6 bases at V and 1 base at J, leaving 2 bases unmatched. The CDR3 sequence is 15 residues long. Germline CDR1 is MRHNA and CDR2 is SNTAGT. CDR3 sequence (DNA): TGTGCCAGCAGACGGACTAGCGGGGGCACAGATACGCAGTATTTT. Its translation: CASRRTSGGTDTQYF.

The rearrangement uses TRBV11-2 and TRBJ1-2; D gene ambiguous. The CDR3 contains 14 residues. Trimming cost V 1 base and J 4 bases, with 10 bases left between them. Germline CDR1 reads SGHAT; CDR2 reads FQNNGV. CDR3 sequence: CASSLVGSPYGYTF. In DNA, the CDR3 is TGTGCCAGCAGCTTAGTGGGCAGCCCCTATGGCTACACCTTC. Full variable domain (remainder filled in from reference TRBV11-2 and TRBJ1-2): EAGVAQSPRYKIIEKRQSVAFWCNPISGHATLYWYQQILGQGPKLLIQFQNNGVVDDSQLPKDRFSAERLKGVDSTLKIQPAKLEDSAVYLCASSLVGSPYGYTFGSGTRLTVV.

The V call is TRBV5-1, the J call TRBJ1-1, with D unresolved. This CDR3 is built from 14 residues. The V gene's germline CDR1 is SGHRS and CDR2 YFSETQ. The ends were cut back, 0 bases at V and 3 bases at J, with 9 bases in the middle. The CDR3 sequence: CASSLVGKDTEAFF. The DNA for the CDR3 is TGCGCCAGCAGCTTGGTTGGGAAAGACACTGAAGCTTTCTTT.

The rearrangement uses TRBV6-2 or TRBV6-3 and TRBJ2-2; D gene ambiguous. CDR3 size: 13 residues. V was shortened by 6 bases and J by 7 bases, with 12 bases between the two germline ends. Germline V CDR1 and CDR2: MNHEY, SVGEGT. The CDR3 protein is CASSSTEIGELFF. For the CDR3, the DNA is TGTGCCAGCAGCTCCACAGAGATCGGGGAGCTGTTTTTT.

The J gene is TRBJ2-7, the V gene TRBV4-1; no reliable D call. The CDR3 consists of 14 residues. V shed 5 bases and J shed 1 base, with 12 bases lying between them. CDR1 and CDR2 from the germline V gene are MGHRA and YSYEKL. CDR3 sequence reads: CASSELNPSYEQYF. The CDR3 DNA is TGCGCCAGCAGCGAGCTGAACCCTTCCTACGAGCAGTACTTC.

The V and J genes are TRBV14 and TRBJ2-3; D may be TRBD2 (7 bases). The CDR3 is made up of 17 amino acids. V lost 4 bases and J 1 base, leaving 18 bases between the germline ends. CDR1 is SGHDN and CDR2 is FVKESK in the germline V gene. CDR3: CASSPGGGLPRTDTQYF. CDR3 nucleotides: TGTGCCAGCAGCCCTGGGGGGGGGCTTCCGCGCACAGATACGCAGTATTTT.

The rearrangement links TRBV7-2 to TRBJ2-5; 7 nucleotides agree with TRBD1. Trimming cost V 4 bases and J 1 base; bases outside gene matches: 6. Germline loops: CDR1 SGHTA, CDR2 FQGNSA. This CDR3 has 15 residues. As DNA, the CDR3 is TGTGCCAGCAGCTACACCGGGACAGTCCAAGAGACCCAGTACTTC. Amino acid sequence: CASSYTGTVQETQYF.

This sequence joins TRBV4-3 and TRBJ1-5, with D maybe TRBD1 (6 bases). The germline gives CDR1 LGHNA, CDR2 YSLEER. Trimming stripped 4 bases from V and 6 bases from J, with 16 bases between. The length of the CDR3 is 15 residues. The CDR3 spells CASSRTGQRGQPQHF. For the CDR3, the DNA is TGCGCCAGCAGCCGGACGGGACAACGGGGTCAGCCCCAGCATTTT.

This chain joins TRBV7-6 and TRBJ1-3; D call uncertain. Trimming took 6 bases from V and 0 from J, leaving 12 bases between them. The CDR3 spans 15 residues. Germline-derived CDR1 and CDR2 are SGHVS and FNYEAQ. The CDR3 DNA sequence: TGTGCCAGCAGTCCCGCAAGGAGCTCTGGAAACACCATATATTTT. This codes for CASSPARSSGNTIYF.

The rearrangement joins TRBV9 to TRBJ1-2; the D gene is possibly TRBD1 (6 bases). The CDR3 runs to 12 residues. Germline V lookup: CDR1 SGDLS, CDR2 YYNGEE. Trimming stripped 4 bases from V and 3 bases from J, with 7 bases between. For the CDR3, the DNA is TGTGCCAGCAGCCACAGGGACTATGGCTACACCTTC. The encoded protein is CASSHRDYGYTF.

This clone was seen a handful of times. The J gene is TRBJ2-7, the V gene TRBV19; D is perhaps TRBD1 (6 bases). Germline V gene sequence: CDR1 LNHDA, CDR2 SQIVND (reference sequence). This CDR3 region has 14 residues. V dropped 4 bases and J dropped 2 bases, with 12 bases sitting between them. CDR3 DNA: TGTGCCAGTAGTACTGGCAGGGGCCCCTACGAGCAGTACTTC. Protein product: CASSTGRGPYEQYF. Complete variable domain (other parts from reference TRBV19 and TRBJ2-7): DGGITQSPKYLFRKEGQNVTLSCEQNLNHDAMYWYRQDPGQGLRLIYYSQIVNDFQKGDIAEGYSVSREKKESFPLTVTSAQKNPTAFYLCASSTGRGPYEQYFGPGTRLTVT.

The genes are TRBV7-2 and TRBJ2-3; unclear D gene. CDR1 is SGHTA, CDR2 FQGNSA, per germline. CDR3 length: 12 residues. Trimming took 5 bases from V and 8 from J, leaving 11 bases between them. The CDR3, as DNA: TGTGCCAGCAGCCCCGCCCCCGGTACGCAGTATTTT. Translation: CASSPAPGTQYF. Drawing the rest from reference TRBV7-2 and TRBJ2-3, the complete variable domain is GAGVSQSPSNKVTEKGKDVELRCDPISGHTALYWYRQSLGQGLEFLIYFQGNSAPDKSGLPSDRFSAERTGGSVSTLTIQRTQQEDSAVYLCASSPAPGTQYFGPGTRLTVL.

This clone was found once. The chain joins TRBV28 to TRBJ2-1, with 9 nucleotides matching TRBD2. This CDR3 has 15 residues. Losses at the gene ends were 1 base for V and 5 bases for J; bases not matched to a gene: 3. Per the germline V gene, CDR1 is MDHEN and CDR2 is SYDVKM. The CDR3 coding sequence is TGTGCCAGCAGTTTATTAGCGGGAGTTAACAATGAGCAGTTCTTC. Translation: CASSLLAGVNNEQFF.

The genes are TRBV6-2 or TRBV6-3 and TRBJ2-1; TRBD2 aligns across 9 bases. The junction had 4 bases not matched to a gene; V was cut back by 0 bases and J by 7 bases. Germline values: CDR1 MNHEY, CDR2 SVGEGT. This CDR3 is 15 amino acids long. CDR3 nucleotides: TGTGCCAGCAGTTACTCGAATGCGGGAGGGAATGAGCAGTTCTTC. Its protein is CASSYSNAGGNEQFF.

The CDR3: CADRPSGVAGELFF. The CDR3 coding sequence is TGTGCCGATCGGCCTAGCGGGGTCGCCGGGGAGCTGTTTTTT. The gene calls are TRBV7-2 and TRBJ2-2; 9 positions match TRBD2. This CDR3 has 14 residues. The V segment lost 11 bases and the J segment 6 bases; nucleotides outside the gene matches: 10. Germline lookup yields CDR1 SGHTA and CDR2 FQGNSA.

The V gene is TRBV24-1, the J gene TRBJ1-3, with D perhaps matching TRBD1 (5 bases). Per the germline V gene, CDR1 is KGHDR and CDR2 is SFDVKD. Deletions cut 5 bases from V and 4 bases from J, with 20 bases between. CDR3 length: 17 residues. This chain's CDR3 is CATSVPQGAISGNTIYF. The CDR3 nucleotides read TGTGCCACCAGTGTCCCGCAAGGGGCTATATCCGGAAACACCATATATTTT.

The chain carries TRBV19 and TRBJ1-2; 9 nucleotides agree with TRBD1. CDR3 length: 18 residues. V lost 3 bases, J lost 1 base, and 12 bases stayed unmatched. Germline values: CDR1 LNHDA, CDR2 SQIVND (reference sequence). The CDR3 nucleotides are TGTGCCAGTAGTATCGTCCGGGACAGGGAGGACCTTAACTATGGCTACACCTTC. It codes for CASSIVRDREDLNYGYTF. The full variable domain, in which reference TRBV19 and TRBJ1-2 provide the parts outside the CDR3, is DGGITQSPKYLFRKEGQNVTLSCEQNLNHDAMYWYRQDPGQGLRLIYYSQIVNDFQKGDIAEGYSVSREKKESFPLTVTSAQKNPTAFYLCASSIVRDREDLNYGYTFGSGTRLTVV.

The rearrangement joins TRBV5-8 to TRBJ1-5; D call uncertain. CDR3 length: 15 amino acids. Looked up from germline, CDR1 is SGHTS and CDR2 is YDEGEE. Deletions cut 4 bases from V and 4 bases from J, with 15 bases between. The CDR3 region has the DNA TGTGCCAGCAGCACCGTAATAAACTGGAATCAGCCCCAGCATTTT. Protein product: CASSTVINWNQPQHF. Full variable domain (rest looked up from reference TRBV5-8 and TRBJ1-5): EAGVTQSPTHLIKTRGQQATLRCSPISGHTSVYWYQQALGLGLQFLLWYDEGEERNRGNFPPRFSGRQFPNYSSELNVNALELEDSALYLCASSTVINWNQPQHFGDGTRLSIL.

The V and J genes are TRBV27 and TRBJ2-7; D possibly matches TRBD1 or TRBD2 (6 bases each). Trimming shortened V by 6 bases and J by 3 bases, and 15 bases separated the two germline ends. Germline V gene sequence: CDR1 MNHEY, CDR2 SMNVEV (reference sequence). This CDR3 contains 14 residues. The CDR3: CASSGGYGDYEQYF. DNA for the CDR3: TGTGCCAGCAGCGGGGGCTACGGGGACTACGAGCAGTACTTC.

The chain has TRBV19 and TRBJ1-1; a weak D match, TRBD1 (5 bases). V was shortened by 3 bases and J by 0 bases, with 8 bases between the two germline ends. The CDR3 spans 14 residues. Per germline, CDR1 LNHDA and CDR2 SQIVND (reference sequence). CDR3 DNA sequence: TGTGCCAGTAGTATGCCCAGGGTGAACACTGAAGCTTTCTTT. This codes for CASSMPRVNTEAFF.

The CDR3 loop is CASSRLAGGEQYF. CDR3 sequence (DNA): TGTGCCAGCAGCCGACTAGCGGGAGGCGAGCAGTACTTC. The V gene is TRBV6-2 or TRBV6-3, the J gene TRBJ2-7; 13 nucleotides agree with TRBD2. The trim removed 6 bases at V and 6 bases at J, leaving 2 bases unmatched. Germline CDR1 MNHEY, CDR2 SVGEGT. CDR3 length: 13 residues.